Presented here are 20 T cell receptor beta chains from one specimen sequenced in a study of T cells after posttransplantation cyclophosphamide. The protocol was immunoSEQ multiplex PCR, while the TCRdb copy is restricted to in-frame clones and leaves out a portion. The data hold about 22,000 clones, with 73% observed a single time. The sample taken for sequencing was memory CD4+ T cells sorted from PBMCs. The receptor source for this set is a woman aged 55-69 years in good health, CMV-negative, and a related stem cell transplant donor.

The chain links TRBV7-3 to TRBJ2-3, with D possibly TRBD2 on 6 matching bases. The CDR3 runs to 17 residues. CDR1 SGHTA and CDR2 FQGTGA come from the germline V gene. V lost 4 bases to trimming and J lost 7 bases, with 24 bases between them. The CDR3 region has the DNA TGTGCCAGCAGCTCTGGCTTGACTAGGGGTAGAGGCAATACGCAGTATTTT. Translated: CASSSGLTRGRGNTQYF.

V usage is TRBV7-2 and J usage is TRBJ1-6, with 11 nucleotides matching TRBD1. The germline V gene has CDR1 SGHTA and CDR2 FQGNSA. V trimming: 5 bases; J trimming: 7 bases; junction bases outside the gene matches: 13. The CDR3 has 18 amino acids. Here the CDR3 reads CASSPTMDRGRGNSPLHF. As DNA, the CDR3 is TGTGCCAGCAGCCCGACCATGGACAGGGGGCGAGGGAATTCACCCCTCCACTTT.

CDR3 in DNA: TGTGCCAGTACTACTATAACAGGGGTTCGGCACAATGAGCAGTTCTTC. This codes for CASTTITGVRHNEQFF. This chain connects TRBV19 to TRBJ2-1; TRBD1 matches 7 bases. The junction had 14 bases not matched to a gene; V was cut back by 7 bases and J by 5 bases. The V gene's germline CDR1 is LNHDA and CDR2 SQIVND (reference sequence). The CDR3 is made up of 16 amino acids.

The chain recombines TRBV2 with TRBJ2-5; 8 positions match TRBD1. The CDR3 sequence is 15 residues long. Germline V gene data show CDR1 as SNHLY and CDR2 as FYNNEI. The J segment lost 7 bases and the V segment lost 6 bases, leaving 13 bases of the junction unmatched. CDR3 nucleotide sequence: TGTGCCAGCAGCACTAACCAGGGGGCAGGAGGGACCCAGTACTTC. It translates to CASSTNQGAGGTQYF.

The rearrangement joins TRBV5-5 to TRBJ2-7; 7 bases fit TRBD1. V lost 5 bases to trimming and J lost 3 bases; unmatched junction nucleotides: 11. Germline V gene sequence: CDR1 SGHKS, CDR2 YYEKEE (reference sequence). The CDR3 spans 15 residues. CDR3 DNA sequence: TGTGCCAGCAGACCGCTCTACAGGGGAAACTACGAGCAGTACTTC. It yields the protein CASRPLYRGNYEQYF.

CDR3 sequence (DNA): TGTGCCAGCAGCCCTTTCCGCGGGGGAAACACCATATATTTT. Protein: CASSPFRGGNTIYF. V and J are TRBV7-8 and TRBJ1-3; D ambiguous. V lost 5 bases to trimming and J lost 4 bases, with 12 bases between them. CDR1 and CDR2 (germline): SGHVS, FQNEAQ. The CDR3 length is 14 residues.

V and J are TRBV19 and TRBJ2-7; a weak D match, TRBD1 (7 bases). The CDR3 has 14 residues. The germline gives CDR1 LNHDA, CDR2 SQIVND (reference sequence). V was pared by 6 bases and J by 2 bases, with 14 bases between. CDR3 sequence reads: CASRTRQGAYEQYF. The CDR3 nucleotides are TGTGCCAGTAGGACTAGACAGGGCGCCTACGAGCAGTACTTC.

This clone was observed once. This rearrangement joins TRBV18 to TRBJ1-1; 10 bases map to TRBD1. The CDR3 covers 16 residues. Germline-derived CDR1 and CDR2 are KGHSH and LQKENI. V shed 5 bases and J 1 base; nucleotides not matched to a gene: 7. Here the CDR3 reads CASSDRGRAPNTEAFF. The CDR3 DNA reads TGTGCCAGCTCAGACAGGGGGCGAGCCCCGAACACTGAAGCTTTCTTT.

The genes are TRBV27 and TRBJ2-7; possibly TRBD2 for D (5 bases). The germline gives CDR1 MNHEY, CDR2 SMNVEV (reference sequence). CDR3 length equals 14 residues. V lost 3 bases, J lost 2 bases, and 11 bases lay in between. The CDR3 nucleotides read TGTGCCAGCAGTTTGTTTGGGAGCACCTACGAGCAGTACTTC. This encodes CASSLFGSTYEQYF.

This clone has more than one count but fewer than ten. The chain uses TRBV10-2 and TRBJ1-3, with D hard to call. The length of the CDR3 is 11 residues. V was pared by 7 bases and J by 7 bases, with 8 bases between. Germline CDR1 reads WSHSY; CDR2 reads SAAADI. CDR3 sequence: CASTTRNTIYF. The CDR3 DNA sequence: TGCGCCAGCACCACCCGGAACACCATATATTTT.

This chain links TRBV18 with TRBJ1-2, with 8 bases that match TRBD1. Germline CDR1 is KGHSH and CDR2 is LQKENI. Trimming at V came to 7 bases and at J to 7 bases, leaving 8 bases not matched to a gene. This CDR3 is 13 amino acids long. The CDR3 region has the DNA TGTGCCAGCTATGGACAGGGTGTTCGTGGCTACACCTTC. This gives the protein CASYGQGVRGYTF.

Of note for this clone: The sample contains more than one DNA sequence encoding this CDR3. The genes are TRBV28 and TRBJ1-1, with 9 bases identical to TRBD1. V dropped 4 bases and J dropped 0; count of bases not matched to a gene: 3. The length of the CDR3 is 15 residues. CDR1 and CDR2 (germline): MDHEN, SYDVKM. CDR3 in amino acids: CASSSTGGMNTEAFF. The CDR3 nucleotides read TGTGCCAGCAGTTCGACAGGGGGTATGAACACTGAAGCTTTCTTT.

The rearrangement joins TRBV19 to TRBJ2-2, with 7 bases fitting TRBD1. With V trimmed by 6 bases and J by 0 bases, 7 bases remained unmatched. The CDR3 sequence is 16 residues long. Per germline, CDR1 LNHDA and CDR2 SQIVND (reference sequence). CDR3 amino acids: CASSSGTASNTGELFF. As DNA, the CDR3 is TGTGCCAGTAGCTCCGGGACAGCTTCGAACACCGGGGAGCTGTTTTTT. Variable domain in full (rest from reference TRBV19 and TRBJ2-2): DGGITQSPKYLFRKEGQNVTLSCEQNLNHDAMYWYRQDPGQGLRLIYYSQIVNDFQKGDIAEGYSVSREKKESFPLTVTSAQKNPTAFYLCASSSGTASNTGELFFGEGSRLTVL.

This clone was found once. The chain has TRBV5-1 and TRBJ2-5; 13 nucleotides align to TRBD2. Germline loops: CDR1 SGHRS, CDR2 YFSETQ. The CDR3 contains 16 residues. The junction had 6 bases not matched to a gene; V was cut back by 3 bases and J by 4 bases. In DNA, the CDR3 is TGCGCCAGCAGCTCAGGACTAGCGGGAGTGAGAGAGACCCAGTACTTC. Residues: CASSSGLAGVRETQYF.

This clone was picked up one time. The chain recombines TRBV28 with TRBJ2-7; 8 nucleotides align to TRBD1. J gave up 3 bases and V 8 bases, and 6 bases lay outside the gene matches. Germline CDR1 is MDHEN and CDR2 is SYDVKM. The CDR3 runs to 13 residues. DNA for the CDR3: TGTGCCAGCCTGACAGGGGCGGGCTACGAGCAGTACTTC. Protein sequence: CASLTGAGYEQYF.

Only one count was recorded for this clone. The chain is built from TRBV7-3 and TRBJ2-3, with 9 bases that match TRBD2. The J segment lost 0 bases and the V segment lost 2 bases, leaving 6 bases of the junction unmatched. This CDR3 comprises 17 residues. The germline V gene encodes CDR1 SGHTA and CDR2 FQGTGA. The CDR3: CASSLGTAGGSTDTQYF. CDR3 sequence (DNA): TGTGCCAGCAGCTTAGGGACTGCGGGGGGGAGCACAGATACGCAGTATTTT.

This chain connects TRBV5-1 to TRBJ2-3; D unresolved. With 0 bases removed from V and 2 bases from J, the gap between germline ends came to 7 bases. The germline CDR1 and CDR2 sequences are SGHRS and YFSETQ. The CDR3 is made up of 14 amino acids. This chain's CDR3 is CASSLATHTDTQYF. CDR3 DNA: TGCGCCAGCAGCTTGGCCACTCACACAGATACGCAGTATTTT.

V and J are TRBV7-3 and TRBJ1-1; 8 positions match TRBD1. Germline loops: CDR1 SGHTA, CDR2 FQGTGA. The CDR3 covers 15 residues. Germline trimming cut 5 bases from V and 6 bases from J; bases unmatched to any gene: 11. The DNA for the CDR3 is TGTGCCAGCAGCCCAAGACAGGGGAATAACGCTGAAGCTTTCTTT. Translation gives CASSPRQGNNAEAFF.

The gene calls are TRBV29-1 and TRBJ2-1; 7 nucleotides line up with TRBD2. V lost 4 bases, J lost 7 bases, and 7 bases stayed unmatched. Germline CDR1 is SQVTM and CDR2 is ANQGSEA. This CDR3 has 13 residues. For the CDR3, the DNA is TGCAGCGTTGTGGGCGGGAGCGGAAATGAGCAGTTCTTC. Its protein is CSVVGGSGNEQFF.

The chain links TRBV30 to TRBJ1-2, with D possibly TRBD1 on 5 matching bases. This CDR3 is 12 amino acids long. Trimming took off 4 bases at V and 7 bases at J, with 13 bases between the two ends. Per the germline V gene, CDR1 is GTSNPN and CDR2 is SVGIG (reference sequence). CDR3 DNA: TGTGCCTGGAATTCAGGGTACGGTGGCTACACCTTC. This translates into CAWNSGYGGYTF.